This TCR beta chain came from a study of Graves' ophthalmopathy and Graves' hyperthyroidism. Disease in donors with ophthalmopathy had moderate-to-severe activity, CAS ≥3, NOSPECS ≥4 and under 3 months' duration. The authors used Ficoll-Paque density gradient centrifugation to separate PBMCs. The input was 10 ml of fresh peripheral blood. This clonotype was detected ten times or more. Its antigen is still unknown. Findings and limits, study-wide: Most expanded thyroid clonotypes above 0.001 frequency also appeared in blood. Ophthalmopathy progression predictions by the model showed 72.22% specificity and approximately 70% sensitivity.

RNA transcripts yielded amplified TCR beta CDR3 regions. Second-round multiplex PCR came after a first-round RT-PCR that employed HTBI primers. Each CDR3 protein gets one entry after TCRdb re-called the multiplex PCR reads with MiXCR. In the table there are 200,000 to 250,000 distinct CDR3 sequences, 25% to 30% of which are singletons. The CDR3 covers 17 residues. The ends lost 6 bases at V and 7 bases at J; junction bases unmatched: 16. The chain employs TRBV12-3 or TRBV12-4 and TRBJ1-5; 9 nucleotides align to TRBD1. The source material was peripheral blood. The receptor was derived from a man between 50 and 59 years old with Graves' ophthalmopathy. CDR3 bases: TGTGCCAGCAGCACTGGGACAGGGAATACAGTAGGGCAGCCCCAGCATTTT. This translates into CASSTGTGNTVGQPQHF.